One and the same sample provided the 32 T cell receptor beta chains below, sequenced in a study of HIV-infected patients and healthy controls. Reverse transcription used around 500 ng RNA and constant-region primers for alpha and beta. Separate chain-specific third strand synthesis with multiplexing indices produced the alpha and beta libraries. TCRdb re-called the 5' RACE reads with MiXCR, one entry per CDR3 protein. The sample has 7,900 or so distinct CDR3 sequences; 6% to 8% are singletons. Antiretroviral therapy had run roughly three months, about 14 weeks, before follow-up blood collection. Whole blood was used without fractionation, so all unsorted peripheral T cells were included. Source: blood, taken during antiretroviral therapy. The receptors originated from an adult with HIV infection.

This clonotype is labeled as medium-sized. Because this beta chain is a stray read in a library intended to capture alpha chains, its abundance should not be given much weight. V is TRBV3-1 and J is TRBJ2-3, with 8 nucleotides matching TRBD2. Germline CDR1 LGHDT, CDR2 YNNKEL (reference sequence). V gave up 4 bases and J gave up 0 bases; unmatched junction bases: 0. The CDR3 runs to 14 residues. Here the CDR3 reads CASSPSGSTDTQYF. DNA for the CDR3: TGTGCCAGCAGCCCTAGCGGGAGCACAGATACGCAGTATTTT.

This clonotype was seen repeatedly, ten times or more. This beta chain appears as a stray read in a library generated for alpha chains; its size is not informative. The chain is built from TRBV24-1 and TRBJ2-1; 7 bases map to TRBD1. J lost 2 bases, V lost 9 bases, and 3 bases had no gene match. From germline, CDR1 is KGHDR and CDR2 SFDVKD. CDR3 length: 13 amino acids. The CDR3 DNA reads TGTGCCACCGAGGGGGCCCCCTACAATGAGCAGTTCTTC. The encoded protein is CATEGAPYNEQFF.

This clonotype is medium-sized. Within a library made for alpha chains, this beta chain is off target, and its count is uninformative. The chain has TRBV7-3 and TRBJ2-2; TRBD2 matches at 10 bases. The CDR3 is 15 amino acids. Trimming cost V 2 bases and J 6 bases; bases outside gene matches: 3. Per germline, CDR1 SGHTA and CDR2 FQGTGA. CDR3 coding DNA: TGTGCCAGCAGCTTAGTACTAGCGGGACCCGGGGAGCTGTTTTTT. It specifies CASSLVLAGPGELFF.

This clonotype appeared a few times. For a library built for alpha chains, this beta chain is a stray read; little rests on its size. The gene calls are TRBV4-1 and TRBJ1-1; no firm D call. V was clipped by 2 bases and J by 0 bases, with 7 bases between them. Per the germline V gene, CDR1 is MGHRA and CDR2 is YSYEKL. The CDR3 totals 14 residues. The DNA for the CDR3 is TGCGCCAGCAGCCAATTCCCAGTGAACACTGAAGCTTTCTTT. Its translation is CASSQFPVNTEAFF.

This clonotype was detected many times. This beta chain lies outside the target of a library built for alpha chains; its clone size means little. The chain carries TRBV7-2 and TRBJ1-2; D remains unclear. With 4 bases removed from V and 6 bases from J, the gap between germline ends came to 15 bases. The CDR3 consists of 14 residues. The germline V gene encodes CDR1 SGHTA and CDR2 FQGNSA. CDR3 in amino acids: CASSSPFPADGYTF. The CDR3, as DNA: TGTGCCAGCAGCTCACCCTTCCCGGCGGATGGCTACACCTTC.

This clonotype was seen many times. This beta chain is a stray read from a library made for alpha chains; its abundance is not meaningful. CDR3 loop: CASSLTRTGSDTQYF. The CDR3 region has the DNA TGTGCCAGCAGCTTAACTCGGACAGGGTCAGATACGCAGTATTTT. The chain joins TRBV7-9 to TRBJ2-3, with 8 bases lining up with TRBD1. From germline, CDR1 is SEHNR and CDR2 FQNEAQ (reference sequence). The CDR3 is made up of 15 amino acids. Trimming cost V 2 bases and J 4 bases; bases outside gene matches: 5.

This clonotype was counted at least ten times. A library made for alpha chains picked up this beta chain off target, so its size means little. The rearrangement links TRBV28 to TRBJ2-3, with 10 bases identical to TRBD1. This CDR3 is 15 amino acids long. The germline CDR1 and CDR2 sequences are MDHEN and SYDVKM. After removal of 8 bases from V and 4 bases from J, the junction contained 9 bases not matched to a gene. CDR3 sequence reads: CASLDRDRGPDTQYF. CDR3 bases: TGTGCCAGCCTTGATCGGGACAGGGGACCAGATACGCAGTATTTT.

This clonotype was detected many times. For a library built for alpha chains, this beta chain is a stray read; little rests on its size. V is TRBV29-1 and J is TRBJ1-5; tentatively, D is TRBD1 (5 bases). Germline V gives CDR1 SQVTM, CDR2 ANQGSEA. Trimming shortened V by 7 bases and J by 2 bases, and 9 bases separated the two germline ends. The CDR3 spans 12 residues. CDR3 coding DNA: TGCAGCGCCAGGGACGGCAATCAGCCCCAGCATTTT. It specifies CSARDGNQPQHF.

This clonotype rates as medium-sized. Because this beta chain is a stray read in a library intended to capture alpha chains, its abundance should not be given much weight. The chain joins TRBV3-1 to TRBJ2-1; possibly TRBD2 for D (7 bases). Trimming left V 1 base short and J 8 bases short, with 15 bases between. The CDR3 has 15 amino acids. The germline gives CDR1 LGHDT, CDR2 YNNKEL (reference sequence). Here the CDR3 DNA reads TGTGCCAGCAGCCAAGGAGGGGGGGAAAGTGATGAGCAGTTCTTC. Amino acid sequence: CASSQGGGESDEQFF.

This clonotype was seen repeatedly, ten times or more. In a library made to pick up alpha chains, this beta chain is a stray read with a size that means little. This chain joins TRBV4-1 and TRBJ1-4; 7 nucleotides match TRBD1. There are 15 residues in the CDR3. Germline CDR1 MGHRA, CDR2 YSYEKL. Trimming took 2 bases from V and 5 from J; bases not matched to a gene: 5. Here the CDR3 reads CASSQSGGLNEKLFF. As DNA, the CDR3 is TGCGCCAGCAGCCAATCAGGGGGACTAAATGAAAAACTGTTTTTT.

This clonotype appeared many times. This beta chain is an off-target read within a library intended for alpha chains, so its frequency means little. The chain couples TRBV5-1 to TRBJ2-7; 9 nucleotides agree with TRBD1. CDR1 and CDR2 (germline): SGHRS, YFSETQ. This CDR3 spans 15 amino acids. With V trimmed by 4 bases and J by 4 bases, 9 bases remained unmatched. In nucleotides, the CDR3 is TGCGCCAGCAGCCCCGACAGGGGGGCTGGATACGAGCAGTACTTC. This translates into CASSPDRGAGYEQYF.

In this sample, this clonotype turned up many times. As an off-target read in a library built for alpha chains, this beta chain has a frequency of little significance. The chain employs TRBV7-8 and TRBJ2-7; weak D call: TRBD1 (6 bases). Germline V lookup: CDR1 SGHVS, CDR2 FQNEAQ. The CDR3 has 14 residues. Trimming removed 5 bases from V and 5 bases from J, with 16 bases in between. CDR3 sequence: CASSPRTELHEQYF. CDR3 in DNA: TGTGCCAGCAGCCCCCGGACAGAACTCCACGAGCAGTACTTC.

This clonotype rates as medium-sized. This beta chain came through as a stray read in a library set up for alpha chains, and its size says little. The chain recombines TRBV6-1 with TRBJ1-5; a possible D gene is TRBD1 (5 bases). The V end was cut by 3 bases, the J end by 5 bases, with 14 bases between. The length of the CDR3 is 15 residues. Germline V CDR1 and CDR2: MNHNS, SASEGT. The CDR3 DNA follows: TGTGCCAGCAGTGAGAAGGGGCCTGCTCATCAGCCCCAGCATTTT. This codes for CASSEKGPAHQPQHF.

By its share, this clonotype is medium-sized (0.01 to 0.1%). In a library made to pick up alpha chains, this beta chain is a stray read with a size that means little. The chain joins TRBV9 to TRBJ2-1; 7 bases fit TRBD2. The CDR3 is made up of 14 amino acids. J was trimmed by 8 bases and V by 1 base; bases with no gene match: 6. Germline CDR1 SGDLS, CDR2 YYNGEE. CDR3 residues: CASSVRAGRDEQFF. CDR3 nucleotides: TGTGCCAGCAGCGTAAGAGCAGGGAGGGATGAGCAGTTCTTC.

In its sample, this clonotype is medium-sized. This beta chain turned up in a library designed for alpha chains; as an off-target read, its abundance says little. The V call is TRBV7-9, the J call TRBJ2-3; D may be TRBD2 (6 bases). V was trimmed by 1 base and J by 3 bases, leaving 17 bases between them. The germline CDR1 and CDR2 sequences are SEHNR and FQNEAQ (reference sequence). This CDR3 spans 17 amino acids. The CDR3 loop reads CASSLGELAGRTDTQYF. The DNA for the CDR3 is TGTGCCAGCAGCTTAGGAGAACTAGCTGGAAGGACAGATACGCAGTATTTT.

This clonotype came up many times. A library made for alpha chains picked up this beta chain off target, so its size means little. The rearrangement links TRBV6-5 to TRBJ2-2; D gene unclear. With 5 bases removed from V and 3 bases from J, the gap between germline ends came to 7 bases. The length of the CDR3 is 13 residues. Germline values: CDR1 MNHEY, CDR2 SVGAGI. The CDR3 loop is CASSLDYTGELFF. CDR3 in DNA: TGTGCCAGCAGTCTCGACTACACCGGGGAGCTGTTTTTT.

The sample holds many counts of this clonotype. The library was prepared for alpha chains; this beta chain is a stray read, so its frequency means little. The CDR3 spells CASSSRPNPYEQYF. CDR3 sequence (DNA): TGTGCCAGCAGCTCCCGACCTAACCCTTACGAGCAGTACTTC. This chain joins TRBV3-1 and TRBJ2-7, with D unclear. The V gene lost 5 bases and the J gene lost 4 bases, with 15 bases spanning the gap. The length of the CDR3 is 14 residues. Germline-derived CDR1 and CDR2 are LGHDT and YNNKEL (reference sequence).

This clonotype was picked up many times. This beta chain is a stray read from a library made for alpha chains; its abundance is not meaningful. The chain is built from TRBV7-6 and TRBJ2-1, with a tentative D call TRBD1 (6 bases). The CDR3 is 15 residues long. Trimming pared 6 bases from V and 3 bases from J, leaving 15 bases between. CDR1 is SGHVS and CDR2 is FNYEAQ in the germline V gene. The CDR3 DNA follows: TGTGCCAGCAGTTCCTACAGGGTTGGCTACAATGAGCAGTTCTTC. Its translation is CASSSYRVGYNEQFF.

This clonotype showed up many times. A library prepared for alpha chains yielded this beta chain as an off-target read; its size is of little meaning. The V gene is TRBV27, the J gene TRBJ1-1; perhaps TRBD1 as D (5 bases). The CDR3 extends over 14 amino acids. Germline lookup yields CDR1 MNHEY and CDR2 SMNVEV (reference sequence). The V and J ends lost 0 bases and 6 bases respectively, with 11 bases between them. The CDR3 loop reads CASSLSSTGAEAFF. CDR3 in DNA: TGTGCCAGCAGTTTATCTTCCACAGGTGCTGAAGCTTTCTTT.

This clonotype is classed as medium-sized. Being off target in a library aimed at alpha chains, this beta chain has a size of little meaning. This chain connects TRBV5-4 to TRBJ2-2; TRBD1 agrees at 11 bases. The CDR3 consists of 16 residues. V gave up 4 bases and J gave up 5 bases; unmatched junction bases: 7. CDR1 SGHNT and CDR2 YYREEE come from the germline V gene (reference sequence). This CDR3 reads CASSPERDRGTGELFF. The CDR3 coding sequence is TGTGCCAGCAGCCCTGAACGGGACAGGGGGACCGGGGAGCTGTTTTTT.

This clonotype qualifies as medium-sized. Since it is a stray read in a library aimed at alpha chains, this beta chain has a size that is not meaningful. This chain uses TRBV19 with TRBJ2-7, with D possibly being TRBD1 (6 bases). This CDR3 region has 13 residues. The V gene's germline CDR1 is LNHDA and CDR2 SQIVND (reference sequence). Trimming shortened V by 5 bases and J by 1 base, and 9 bases separated the two germline ends. CDR3 DNA: TGTGCCAGTAGTCCAGGACAGTCCTACGAGCAGTACTTC. Residues: CASSPGQSYEQYF.

In its sample, this clonotype is medium-sized. A library prepared for alpha chains yielded this beta chain as an off-target read; its size is of little meaning. The chain recombines TRBV29-1 with TRBJ2-6; no definite D call. Germline V gene data show CDR1 as SQVTM and CDR2 as ANQGSEA. CDR3 size: 14 residues. V lost 6 bases, J lost 1 base, and 10 bases lay in between. CDR3 amino acids: CSVLDFSGANVLTF. CDR3 DNA: TGCAGCGTCCTTGACTTTTCTGGGGCCAACGTCCTGACTTTC.

By share, this clonotype counts as medium-sized. This beta chain turned up in a library designed for alpha chains; as an off-target read, its abundance says little. This chain joins TRBV29-1 and TRBJ2-2; the match to TRBD1 covers 9 bases. This CDR3 comprises 14 residues. J was trimmed by 5 bases and V by 7 bases; bases with no gene match: 8. Per germline, CDR1 SQVTM and CDR2 ANQGSEA. The CDR3 nucleotides are TGCAGCGCCATAGGACAGGGGCATACCGGGGAGCTGTTTTTT. It codes for CSAIGQGHTGELFF.

This clonotype was counted ten times or more. As an off-target read in a library built for alpha chains, this beta chain has a frequency of little significance. The V call is TRBV7-3, the J call TRBJ2-5; D not certain. V lost 0 bases and J 7 bases, leaving 12 bases between the germline ends. CDR1 and CDR2 (germline): SGHTA, FQGTGA. There are 14 residues in the CDR3. CDR3 sequence (DNA): TGTGCCAGCAGCTTAACTGCCTTCACGTGGACCCAGTACTTC. Protein product: CASSLTAFTWTQYF.

This clonotype has ten or more counts. Since it is a stray read in a library aimed at alpha chains, this beta chain has a size that is not meaningful. The chain employs TRBV27 and TRBJ2-7; D is undetermined. V was pared by 3 bases and J by 5 bases, with 5 bases between. Per germline, CDR1 MNHEY and CDR2 SMNVEV (reference sequence). The CDR3 is 11 amino acids. CDR3 region: CASSFQNEQYF. CDR3 in DNA: TGTGCCAGCAGTTTTCAGAACGAGCAGTACTTC.

This clonotype occurred many times. In a library made to pick up alpha chains, this beta chain is a stray read with a size that means little. The J gene is TRBJ2-3, the V gene TRBV2; D remains unclear. This CDR3 comprises 14 residues. V lost 5 bases and J lost 1, with 10 bases in between. Germline CDR1 and CDR2: SNHLY and FYNNEI. The CDR3 sequence is CASSSTHRTDTQYF. The CDR3 nucleotides are TGTGCCAGCAGTTCAACCCATCGCACAGATACGCAGTATTTT.

In its sample, this clonotype is medium-sized (0.01 to 0.1%). With the library built for alpha chains, this beta chain is off target and its frequency is not meaningful. In DNA form, the CDR3 reads TGTGCCATCTCGGGGGGCACTGAAGCTTTCTTT. Translation: CAISGGTEAFF. The V gene is TRBV10-3, the J gene TRBJ1-1; TRBD1 is a possible D gene (5 bases). Germline values: CDR1 ENHRY, CDR2 SYGVKD. V gave up 8 bases and J gave up 4 bases, with 8 bases separating them. The CDR3 has 11 amino acids.

This clonotype was seen at least ten times. This beta chain was picked up by a library intended for alpha chains and is off target, so its count carries little meaning. V usage is TRBV11-2 and J usage is TRBJ1-1; D gene uncertain. The CDR3 covers 14 residues. Germline V gene data show CDR1 as SGHAT and CDR2 as FQNNGV. Trimming pared 0 bases from V and 1 base from J, leaving 6 bases between. The CDR3 region is CASSLDQSNTEAFF. In DNA form, the CDR3 reads TGTGCCAGCAGCTTAGACCAATCGAACACTGAAGCTTTCTTT.

This clonotype appeared many times. A library prepared for alpha chains yielded this beta chain as an off-target read; its size is of little meaning. The rearrangement uses TRBV5-1 and TRBJ2-5, with 11 bases lining up with TRBD2. V lost 3 bases and J lost 5; bases outside the gene matches: 6. CDR1 SGHRS and CDR2 YFSETQ come from the germline V gene. The CDR3 runs 15 residues. The DNA of the CDR3 is TGCGCCAGCAGCTCCTGGACTAGCGGGTATGAGACCCAGTACTTC. The encoded protein is CASSSWTSGYETQYF.

This clonotype has more than one count but fewer than ten. As an off-target read in a library built for alpha chains, this beta chain has a frequency of little significance. The rearrangement uses TRBV19 and TRBJ1-5, with a possible D match to TRBD1 (6 bases). CDR3 length: 13 residues. Trimming cost V 3 bases and J 4 bases, with 7 bases left between them. Germline V gene sequence: CDR1 LNHDA, CDR2 SQIVND (reference sequence). As DNA, the CDR3 is TGTGCCAGTAGTATCAGGGGTAATCAGCCCCAGCATTTT. This codes for CASSIRGNQPQHF. Full variable domain (outside the CDR3, taken from reference TRBV19 and TRBJ1-5): DGGITQSPKYLFRKEGQNVTLSCEQNLNHDAMYWYRQDPGQGLRLIYYSQIVNDFQKGDIAEGYSVSREKKESFPLTVTSAQKNPTAFYLCASSIRGNQPQHFGDGTRLSIL.

In its sample, this clonotype was seen many times. This beta chain was picked up by a library intended for alpha chains and is off target, so its count carries little meaning. The chain couples TRBV6-2 or TRBV6-3 to TRBJ2-5; 12 bases line up with TRBD2. The J segment lost 1 base and the V segment lost 5 bases, leaving 5 bases of the junction unmatched. This CDR3 is 16 amino acids long. Germline CDR1 reads MNHEY; CDR2 reads SVGEGT. CDR3 nucleotide sequence: TGTGCCAGCAGTCAGTCACTAGCGGGGGGCCAAGAGACCCAGTACTTC. Translating it yields CASSQSLAGGQETQYF.

This clonotype is deemed medium-sized. Within a library made for alpha chains, this beta chain is off target, and its count is uninformative. The V and J genes are TRBV3-1 and TRBJ2-5, with D hard to call. V shed 4 bases and J shed 0 bases, with 15 bases lying between them. The germline V gene has CDR1 LGHDT and CDR2 YNNKEL (reference sequence). The CDR3 contains 16 residues. CDR3 nucleotide sequence: TGTGCCAGCAGCCCTCCCATTGTAGGGAACCAAGAGACCCAGTACTTC. It encodes CASSPPIVGNQETQYF.